A selection of T cell receptor beta chains follows, all from one sample in a study of blood T cell repertoires in COVID-19. This table comes from immunoSEQ multiplex PCR, and its TCRdb copy is limited to in-frame clones, with some not included. The table has about 82,000 clones, 75% to 85% seen once. What was sequenced was peripheral blood. The source of these receptors is a woman aged 40 to 50 with active or convalescent COVID-19. Each CDR3 is given with its conserved first and last residue. Each record gives: clone size, D gene, J gene, V gene, CDR3 DNA, CDR3 protein. D genes are given only for firm matches. Clone size is given for some rows only: seen once, a few or many times, or a class if the clone is expanded.

>-|-|TRBJ2-7|TRBV7-2
TGTGCCAGCAGCTTAGTCGCACAGGGAAACTACGAGCAGTACTTC
CASSLVAQGNYEQYF
>few|TRBD1|TRBJ1-6|TRBV27
TGTGCCAGCAGTTTATCAAGGGACAGTCTAGGAGTTAATTCACCCCTCCACTTT
CASSLSRDSLGVNSPLHF
>-|TRBD1|TRBJ1-1|TRBV5-1
TGCGCCAGCAGCCGGGCAGGGGGGAACACTGAAGCTTTCTTT
CASSRAGGNTEAFF
>-|TRBD2|TRBJ2-1|TRBV5-4
TGTGCCAGCAGCCCTAGCGGGAGGGGCGATGAGCAGTTCTTC
CASSPSGRGDEQFF
>few|-|TRBJ2-7|TRBV30
TGTGCCTGGAGTGTGGAGGGGCTACCCTACGAGCAGTACTTC
CAWSVEGLPYEQYF
>once|TRBD1|TRBJ2-3|TRBV5-1
TGCGCCAGCAGCTTTCAGGGGGCGAATACGCAGTATTTT
CASSFQGANTQYF
>few|-|TRBJ2-7|TRBV29-1
TGCAGCGTTGGGGTAGCTTACGAGCAGTACTTC
CSVGVAYEQYF
>-|-|TRBJ2-1|TRBV7-9
TGTGCCAGCAGCTTAGATCTAACCGGGACAAAGCAGTTCTTC
CASSLDLTGTKQFF
>-|TRBD2|TRBJ2-1|TRBV4-2
TGTGCCAGCAGCCAAGAGGGGGGACTAGCGCTTGCCTACAATGAGCAGTTCTTC
CASSQEGGLALAYNEQFF
>-|TRBD1|TRBJ1-2|TRBV19
TGTGCCAGTAGTATAGCCCCGGGACAGGGGCTACCAGACTACACCTTC
CASSIAPGQGLPDYTF
>-|TRBD1|TRBJ1-4|TRBV28
TGTGCCAGCAGAACCACAGGGGCCTCTAATGAAAAACTGTTTTTT
CASRTTGASNEKLFF
>-|-|TRBJ1-6|TRBV10-3
TGTGCCATCAGTGAGGAGGGTTCACCCCTCCACTTT
CAISEEGSPLHF
>-|-|TRBJ1-1|TRBV19
TGTGCCAGTAGTATCCCCGGGAGCACTGAAGCTTTCTTT
CASSIPGSTEAFF
>-|-|TRBJ2-7|TRBV19
TGTGCCAGTAGTTTACAGGGTTACGAGCAGTACTTC
CASSLQGYEQYF
>once|-|TRBJ2-3|TRBV4-3
TGCGCCAGCAGCCAAGCCGCCACTCCTAGCACAGATACGCAGTATTTT
CASSQAATPSTDTQYF
>-|-|TRBJ1-5|TRBV6-5
TGTGCCAGCAGGATCAGAACCGATAGCAATCAGCCCCAGCATTTT
CASRIRTDSNQPQHF
>-|-|TRBJ2-2|TRBV4-3
TGCGCCAGCAGCCCTGACATTTCCAACACCGGGGAGCTGTTTTTT
CASSPDISNTGELFF
>-|-|TRBJ1-5|TRBV28
TGTGCCAGCAGCACAGGTACAGGATTCGAGTGGCCCCAGCATTTT
CASSTGTGFEWPQHF
>-|-|TRBJ2-3|TRBV28
TGTGCCAGCAGTCCGACAGTTTTGACGCAGTATTTT
CASSPTVLTQYF
>-|-|TRBJ2-3|TRBV19
TGTGCCAGCCGACCGGGACTTCACTCAGATACGCAGTATTTT
CASRPGLHSDTQYF
>-|TRBD1|TRBJ1-2|TRBV11-2
TGTGCCAGCAGCTTAGCTCGCCTAACCACCCCCGGACAGGGTGATGGCTACACCTTC
CASSLARLTTPGQGDGYTF
>-|-|TRBJ2-5|TRBV28
TGTGCCTGCCAGGGGCCGGGCCGCCAAGAGACCCAGTACTTC
CACQGPGRQETQYF
>-|-|TRBJ2-7|TRBV19
TGTGCCAGTAGTATACGACAGGAGTACGAGCAGTACTTC
CASSIRQEYEQYF
>once|TRBD2|TRBJ2-7|TRBV24-1
TGTGCCACCAGTGATGGGGGGGACTCCTACGAGCAGTACTTC
CATSDGGDSYEQYF